The sequence of this T cell receptor beta chain was determined in a study of pediatric ulcerative colitis. Findings of the study overall: Rectal pinch biopsies may include blood-derived T cells.

The CDR3 is 14 residues long. The V segment lost 8 bases and the J segment 2 bases; nucleotides outside the gene matches: 5. Germline V lookup: CDR1 SNHLY, CDR2 FYNNEI. Sequenced by immunoSEQ multiplex PCR; TCRdb stores in-frame clones only, minus some. The repertoire has tens of thousands of clones, 71% of them found once; the top ten carry roughly a sixth. One to two pinch biopsies were taken from the rectum during colonoscopy. Regarding this clone: Its specificity is unknown.

Sequenced input: gut tissue. This clonotype was sampled from a boy younger than 18 with severe ulcerative colitis. The chain employs TRBV2 and TRBJ2-1; TRBD2 aligns across 8 bases. CDR3 sequence: CASQKAGAYNEQFF. The DNA for the CDR3 is TGTGCCAGCCAGAAAGCGGGGGCCTACAATGAGCAGTTCTTC.